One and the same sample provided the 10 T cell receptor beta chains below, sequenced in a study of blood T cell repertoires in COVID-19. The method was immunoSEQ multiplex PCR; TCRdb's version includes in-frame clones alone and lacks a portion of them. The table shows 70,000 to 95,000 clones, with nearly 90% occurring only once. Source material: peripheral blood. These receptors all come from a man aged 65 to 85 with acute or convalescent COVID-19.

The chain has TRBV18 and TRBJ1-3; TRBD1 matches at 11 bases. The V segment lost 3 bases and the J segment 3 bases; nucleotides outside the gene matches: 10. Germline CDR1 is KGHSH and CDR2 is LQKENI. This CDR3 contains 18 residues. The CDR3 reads CASSPFRDRGTFGNTIYF. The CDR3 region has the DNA TGTGCCAGCTCACCCTTTCGGGACAGGGGGACTTTTGGAAACACCATATATTTT.

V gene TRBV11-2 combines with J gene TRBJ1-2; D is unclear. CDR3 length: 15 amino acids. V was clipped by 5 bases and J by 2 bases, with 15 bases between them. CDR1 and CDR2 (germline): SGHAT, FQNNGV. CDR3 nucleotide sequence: TGTGCCAGCAGCCCCTCCGCGTCGGGGAACTATGGCTACACCTTC. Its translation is CASSPSASGNYGYTF. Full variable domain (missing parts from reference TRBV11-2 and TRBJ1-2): EAGVAQSPRYKIIEKRQSVAFWCNPISGHATLYWYQQILGQGPKLLIQFQNNGVVDDSQLPKDRFSAERLKGVDSTLKIQPAKLEDSAVYLCASSPSASGNYGYTFGSGTRLTVV.

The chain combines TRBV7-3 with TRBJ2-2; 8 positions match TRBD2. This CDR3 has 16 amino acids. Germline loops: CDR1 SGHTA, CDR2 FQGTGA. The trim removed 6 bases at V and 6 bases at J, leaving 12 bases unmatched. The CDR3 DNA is TGTGCCAGCAGTCCAGTAGCGGGGACTCCCGCCGGGGAGCTGTTTTTT. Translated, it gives CASSPVAGTPAGELFF.

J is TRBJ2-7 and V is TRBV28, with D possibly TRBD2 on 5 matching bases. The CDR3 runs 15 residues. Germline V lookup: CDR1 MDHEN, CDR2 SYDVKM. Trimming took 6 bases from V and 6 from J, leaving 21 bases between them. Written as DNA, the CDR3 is TGTGCCAGCAGAGTCAGCACGGGATTCACGGGCGAGCAGTACTTC. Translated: CASRVSTGFTGEQYF.

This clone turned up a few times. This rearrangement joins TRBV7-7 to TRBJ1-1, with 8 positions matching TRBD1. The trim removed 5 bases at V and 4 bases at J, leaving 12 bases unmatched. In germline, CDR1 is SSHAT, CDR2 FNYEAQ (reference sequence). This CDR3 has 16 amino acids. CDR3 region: CASSKTADRDGTEAFF. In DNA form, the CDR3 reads TGTGCCAGCAGCAAAACCGCGGACAGGGACGGCACTGAAGCTTTCTTT.

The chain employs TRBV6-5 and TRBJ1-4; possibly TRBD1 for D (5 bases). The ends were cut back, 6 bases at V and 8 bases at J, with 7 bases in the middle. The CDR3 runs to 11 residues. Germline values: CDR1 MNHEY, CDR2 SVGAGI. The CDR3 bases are TGTGCCAGCAGACGACAGGAAAAACTGTTTTTT. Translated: CASRRQEKLFF.

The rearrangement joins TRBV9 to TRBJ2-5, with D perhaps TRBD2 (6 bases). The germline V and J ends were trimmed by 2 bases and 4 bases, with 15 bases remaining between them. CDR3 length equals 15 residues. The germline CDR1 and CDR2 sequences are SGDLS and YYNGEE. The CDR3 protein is CASSVQERAGETQYF. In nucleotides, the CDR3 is TGTGCCAGCAGCGTTCAAGAGCGGGCGGGAGAGACCCAGTACTTC. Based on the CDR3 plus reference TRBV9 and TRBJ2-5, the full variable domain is DSGVTQTPKHLITATGQRVTLRCSPRSGDLSVYWYQQSLDQGLQFLIQYYNGEERAKGNILERFSAQQFPDLHSELNLSSLELGDSALYFCASSVQERAGETQYFGPGTRLLVL.

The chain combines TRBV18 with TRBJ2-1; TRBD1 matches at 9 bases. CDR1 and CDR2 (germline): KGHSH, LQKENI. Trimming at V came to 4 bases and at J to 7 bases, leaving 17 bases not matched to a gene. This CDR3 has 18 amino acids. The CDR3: CASSRDVPGQGYWNEQFF. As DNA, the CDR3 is TGTGCCAGCTCACGCGATGTTCCGGGACAGGGATATTGGAATGAGCAGTTCTTC. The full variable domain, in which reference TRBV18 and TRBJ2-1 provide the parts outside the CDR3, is NAGVMQNPRHLVRRRGQEARLRCSPMKGHSHVYWYRQLPEEGLKFMVYLQKENIIDESGMPKERFSAEFPKEGPSILRIQQVVRGDSAAYFCASSRDVPGQGYWNEQFFGPGTRLTVL.

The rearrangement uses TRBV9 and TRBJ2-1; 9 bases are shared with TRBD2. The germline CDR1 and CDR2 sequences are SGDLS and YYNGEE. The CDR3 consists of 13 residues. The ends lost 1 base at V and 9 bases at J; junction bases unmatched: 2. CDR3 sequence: CASSVQTSGEQFF. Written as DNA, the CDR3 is TGTGCCAGCAGCGTACAGACTAGCGGTGAGCAGTTCTTC.

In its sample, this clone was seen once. DNA of the CDR3: TGTGCCAGCAGACGACAGGGGGACACCGGGGAGCTGTTTTTT. Its translation: CASRRQGDTGELFF. This chain uses TRBV11-3 with TRBJ2-2, with 9 bases identical to TRBD1. In germline, CDR1 is SGHNT, CDR2 YENEEA. J gave up 3 bases and V 6 bases, and 2 bases lay outside the gene matches. The CDR3 sequence is 14 residues long.